The present T cell receptor (beta chain) was sequenced within a study of blood T cell repertoires in COVID-19 (dated by TCRdb to the early 2020s). General notes on the study: Collaborator samples came from the United States, Italy and Spain and covered acute and convalescent phases of COVID-19. The prospective study material was composed of cDNA or gDNA derived from T cells, B-cell-depleted T cells, or PBMCs. The dataset comprised deeply sampled blood TCRbeta repertoires from subjects exposed to, actively infected with, or recovered from COVID-19. The repertoires were released in a freely available public database intended as a resource for research on the immune response to SARS-CoV-2. Samples were obtained from the ongoing ImmuneRACE study (first 160 participants) and from approximately 1,200 subjects provided by 6 global collaborators. The sample metadata nearly always contained a de-identified subject ID, COVID-19 status, age in years and sex. HLA class I and class II types, where available, came from metadata supplied by the sample provider rather than from assay-based typing. General study outcomes and caveats: The quantity of clinical and demographic metadata differed by source and by participant and was supplied without curation.

Whole blood was collected in K2EDTA tubes by collaborating institutions according to the institutions' own protocols. For TCRbeta analysis, collaborators shipped samples as frozen whole blood, isolated PBMCs, or DNA extracted from either of those sample types. TCRbeta CDR3 regions were amplified from genomic DNA using the immunoSEQ Assay, a bias-controlled multiplex PCR. On the authors' methods: The number of nucleated cells in each sample was estimated from the amplification of reference gene primers within the assay. To quantify the absolute abundance of each unique TCRbeta CDR3 rearrangement, sequence reads were collapsed and filtered. For each sample, productive Simpson clonality was calculated by taking the square root of Simpson's diversity index across productive rearrangements. The immuneACCESS repertoire file appears here via TCRdb, limited to in-frame rearrangements. These files lack a portion of the clones; in checked studies, under half of the deficit traces to unresolved V genes, and the cause of the others is not known. For V, J and clone size, that table is used; D and trimming come from the DNA. This sample comprises a few hundred thousand clones, about 90% of them detected only once. 2% to 2.5% of the sample rests with the top ten.

Concerning this clone itself: It has no known antigen specificity. No much larger clone is present one base from it, and per-base qualities are unavailable.

The CDR3 runs 14 residues from the cysteine to the phenylalanine. Only the CDR3 portion is preserved as DNA: 42 bases, with reading frame beginning at the first base. V was cut back by 4 bases and J by 2 bases, leaving a gap of 9 bases between them. According to the germline V gene, CDR1 reads SQVTM and CDR2 reads ANQGSEA. The sample was peripheral blood. The sequence derives from a woman in her 50s with acute or convalescent COVID-19. The receptor chain draws on TRBV29-1 and TRBJ2-6; the D gene is unclear. The CDR3 region reads CSVVGDAGANVLTF. The nucleotide sequence is TGCAGCGTTGTTGGAGACGCTGGGGCCAACGTCCTGACTTTC.